This paragraph covers one TCR beta chain sequence. Its matching antigen is unknown. TCRdb reprocessed the 5' RACE reads via MiXCR and lists one record per CDR3 protein. The profile shows 570,000 or so distinct CDR3 sequences, approximately 9.6% of them singletons. This entry comes from a study of identical twins. The CDR3 contains 19 residues. V shed 6 bases and J shed 4 bases, with 28 bases lying between them. Germline V gene sequence: CDR1 ENHRY, CDR2 SYGVKD. Study observations and caveats: Out-of-frame alpha sequences that twins shared showed excess low generation probability. Fewer insertions were carried by abundant cord blood beta clonotypes, but none was seen in memory repertoires.

These records were also assigned to another study, of yellow fever vaccine responses in identical twins.

This receptor was identified in a woman between 18 and 29 years old in good health. Material for sequencing was PBMCs. The chain employs TRBV10-3 and TRBJ2-1; D is perhaps TRBD2 (6 bases). CDR3 amino acids: CAISGSGVRGNAPYNEQFF. The CDR3 bases are TGTGCCATCAGCGGATCGGGAGTTCGAGGTAATGCTCCTTACAATGAGCAGTTCTTC.